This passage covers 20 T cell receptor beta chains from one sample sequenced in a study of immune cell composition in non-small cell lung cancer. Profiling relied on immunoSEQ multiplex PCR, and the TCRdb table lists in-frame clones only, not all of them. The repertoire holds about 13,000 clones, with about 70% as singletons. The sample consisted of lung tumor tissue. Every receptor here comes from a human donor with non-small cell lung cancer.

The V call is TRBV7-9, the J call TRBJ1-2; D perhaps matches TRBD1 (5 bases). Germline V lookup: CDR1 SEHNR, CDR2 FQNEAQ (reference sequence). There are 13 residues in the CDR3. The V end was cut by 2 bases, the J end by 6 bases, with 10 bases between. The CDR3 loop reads CASSLWGEDGYTF. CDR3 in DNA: TGTGCCAGCAGCTTATGGGGGGAAGATGGCTACACCTTC.

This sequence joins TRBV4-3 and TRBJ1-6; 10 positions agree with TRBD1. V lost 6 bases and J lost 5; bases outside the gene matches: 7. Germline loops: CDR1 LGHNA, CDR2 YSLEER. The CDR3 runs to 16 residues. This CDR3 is CASSRGDRGNNSPLHF. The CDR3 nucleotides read TGCGCCAGCAGTCGGGGGGACAGGGGCAATAATTCACCCCTCCACTTT.

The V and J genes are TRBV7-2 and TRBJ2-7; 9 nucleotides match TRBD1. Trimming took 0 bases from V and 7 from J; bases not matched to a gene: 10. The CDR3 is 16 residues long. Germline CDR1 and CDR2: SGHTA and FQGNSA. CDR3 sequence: CASSLAGQGSLWEQYF. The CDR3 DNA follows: TGTGCCAGCAGCTTAGCTGGACAGGGGTCTCTGTGGGAGCAGTACTTC.

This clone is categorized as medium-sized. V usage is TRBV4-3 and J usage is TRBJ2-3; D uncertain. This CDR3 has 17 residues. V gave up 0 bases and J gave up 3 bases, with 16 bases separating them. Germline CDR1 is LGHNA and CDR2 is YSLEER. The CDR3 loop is CASSQDRVAKTTDTQYF. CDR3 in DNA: TGCGCCAGCAGCCAAGATCGGGTCGCTAAGACGACAGATACGCAGTATTTT.

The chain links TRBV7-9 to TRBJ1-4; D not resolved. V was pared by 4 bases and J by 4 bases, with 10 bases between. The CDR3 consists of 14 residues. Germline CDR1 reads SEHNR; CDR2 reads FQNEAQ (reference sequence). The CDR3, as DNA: TGTGCCAGCAGCTCCCCCGGGATTAATGAAAAACTGTTTTTT. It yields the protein CASSSPGINEKLFF.

The CDR3 region has the DNA TGTGCCAGTAGTATCTTTACTAGCGGCAATGAGCAGTTCTTC. Translation: CASSIFTSGNEQFF. The rearrangement links TRBV19 to TRBJ2-1, with TRBD2 identical over 8 bases. The CDR3 loop spans 14 amino acids. Germline V gene lookup returns CDR1 LNHDA and CDR2 SQIVND (reference sequence). Germline trimming cut 3 bases from V and 6 bases from J; bases unmatched to any gene: 4.

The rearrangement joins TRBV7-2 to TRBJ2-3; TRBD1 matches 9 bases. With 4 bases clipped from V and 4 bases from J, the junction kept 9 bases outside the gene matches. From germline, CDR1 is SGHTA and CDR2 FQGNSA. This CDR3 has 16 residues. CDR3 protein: CASSSRPTGGADTQYF. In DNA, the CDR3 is TGTGCCAGCAGCTCCCGACCGACAGGGGGAGCAGATACGCAGTATTTT.

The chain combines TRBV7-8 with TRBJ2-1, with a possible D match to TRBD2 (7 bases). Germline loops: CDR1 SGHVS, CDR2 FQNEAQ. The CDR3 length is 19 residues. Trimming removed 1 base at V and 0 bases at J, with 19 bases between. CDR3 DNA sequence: TGTGCCAGCAGCTTAGGTCGCAGGGGAGGGGGAAGCTCCTACAATGAGCAGTTCTTC. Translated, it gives CASSLGRRGGGSSYNEQFF.

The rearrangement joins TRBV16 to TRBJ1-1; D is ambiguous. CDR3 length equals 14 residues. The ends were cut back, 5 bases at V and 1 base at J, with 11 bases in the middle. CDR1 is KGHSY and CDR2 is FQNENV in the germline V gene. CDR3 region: CASSGQRGNTEAFF. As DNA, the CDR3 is TGTGCCAGCAGCGGCCAGCGGGGGAACACTGAAGCTTTCTTT. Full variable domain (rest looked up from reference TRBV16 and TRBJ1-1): GEEVAQTPKHLVRGEGQKAKLYCAPIKGHSYVFWYQQVLKNEFKFLISFQNENVFDETGMPKERFSAKCLPNSPCSLEIQATKLEDSAVYFCASSGQRGNTEAFFGQGTRLTVV.

Written as DNA, the CDR3 is TGTGCCAGTAGTATGTACAGGGGCTCGTTCACTGAAGCTTTCTTT. As protein: CASSMYRGSFTEAFF. The J gene is TRBJ1-1, the V gene TRBV19; 7 bases are a match to TRBD1. CDR1 LNHDA and CDR2 SQIVND come from the germline V gene (reference sequence). J was trimmed by 4 bases and V by 3 bases; bases with no gene match: 8. The CDR3 has 15 residues. The complete variable domain, with remaining parts taken from reference TRBV19 and TRBJ1-1, reads DGGITQSPKYLFRKEGQNVTLSCEQNLNHDAMYWYRQDPGQGLRLIYYSQIVNDFQKGDIAEGYSVSREKKESFPLTVTSAQKNPTAFYLCASSMYRGSFTEAFFGQGTRLTVV.

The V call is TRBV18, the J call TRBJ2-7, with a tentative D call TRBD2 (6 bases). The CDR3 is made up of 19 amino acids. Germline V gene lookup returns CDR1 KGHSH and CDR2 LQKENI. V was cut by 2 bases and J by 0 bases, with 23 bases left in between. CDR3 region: CASSPWKAVGLPISYEQYF. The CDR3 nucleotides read TGTGCCAGCTCACCATGGAAGGCAGTGGGACTGCCGATCTCCTACGAGCAGTACTTC.

The CDR3 here is CASSFPPRRGASPLHF. The CDR3 DNA is TGTGCCAGCAGCTTTCCCCCGCGCAGGGGGGCTTCACCCCTCCACTTT. The chain uses TRBV7-8 and TRBJ1-6, with 7 positions matching TRBD1. This CDR3 spans 16 amino acids. Per germline, CDR1 SGHVS and CDR2 FQNEAQ. After removal of 3 bases from V and 9 bases from J, the junction contained 11 bases not matched to a gene.

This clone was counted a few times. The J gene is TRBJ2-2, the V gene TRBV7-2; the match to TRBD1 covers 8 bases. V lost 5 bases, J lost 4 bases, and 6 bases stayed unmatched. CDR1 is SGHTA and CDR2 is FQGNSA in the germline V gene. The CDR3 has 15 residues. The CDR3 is CASSQGTGLTGELFF. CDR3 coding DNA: TGTGCCAGCAGCCAAGGGACAGGACTCACCGGGGAGCTGTTTTTT. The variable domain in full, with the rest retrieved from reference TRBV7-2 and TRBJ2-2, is GAGVSQSPSNKVTEKGKDVELRCDPISGHTALYWYRQSLGQGLEFLIYFQGNSAPDKSGLPSDRFSAERTGGSVSTLTIQRTQQEDSAVYLCASSQGTGLTGELFFGEGSRLTVL.

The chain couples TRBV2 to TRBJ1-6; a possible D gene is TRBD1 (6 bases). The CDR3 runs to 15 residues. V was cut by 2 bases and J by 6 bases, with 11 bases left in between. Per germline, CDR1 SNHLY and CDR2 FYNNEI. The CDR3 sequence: CASSESGTPNSPLHF. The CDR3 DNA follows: TGTGCCAGCAGTGAATCGGGGACACCTAATTCACCCCTCCACTTT.

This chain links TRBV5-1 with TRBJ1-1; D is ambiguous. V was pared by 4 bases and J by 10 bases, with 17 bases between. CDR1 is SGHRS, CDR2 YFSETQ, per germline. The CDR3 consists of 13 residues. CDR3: CASSPGGGLAAFF. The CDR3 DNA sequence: TGCGCCAGCAGCCCCGGCGGAGGGTTGGCAGCTTTCTTT.

CDR3 DNA sequence: TGTGCCAGCAGCCAAATGAGAATGAATACGCAGTATTTT. Protein product: CASSQMRMNTQYF. The rearrangement joins TRBV14 to TRBJ2-3; D is undetermined. Per germline, CDR1 SGHDN and CDR2 FVKESK. The V end lost 2 bases, the J end lost 7 bases, and 10 bases lay between the germline ends. This CDR3 is built from 13 residues.

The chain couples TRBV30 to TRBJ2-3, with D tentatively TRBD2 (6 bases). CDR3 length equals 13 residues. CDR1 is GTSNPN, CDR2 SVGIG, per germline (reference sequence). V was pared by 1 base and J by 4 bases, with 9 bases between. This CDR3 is CAWSDGGADTQYF. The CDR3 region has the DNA TGTGCCTGGAGTGATGGAGGGGCAGATACGCAGTATTTT.

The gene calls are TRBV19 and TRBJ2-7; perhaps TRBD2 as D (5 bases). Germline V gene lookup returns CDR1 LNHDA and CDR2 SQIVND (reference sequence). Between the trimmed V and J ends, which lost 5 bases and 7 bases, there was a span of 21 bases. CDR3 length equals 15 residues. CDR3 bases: TGTGCCAGTAGTCCCCGGGTGGGGAGTACGAAAGAGCAGTACTTC. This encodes CASSPRVGSTKEQYF.

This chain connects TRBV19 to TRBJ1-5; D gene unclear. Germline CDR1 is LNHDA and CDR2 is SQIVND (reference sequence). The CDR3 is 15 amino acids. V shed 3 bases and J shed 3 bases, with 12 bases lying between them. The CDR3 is CASSITGRFNQPQHF. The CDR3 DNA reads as TGTGCCAGTAGTATCACCGGGAGGTTCAATCAGCCCCAGCATTTT.

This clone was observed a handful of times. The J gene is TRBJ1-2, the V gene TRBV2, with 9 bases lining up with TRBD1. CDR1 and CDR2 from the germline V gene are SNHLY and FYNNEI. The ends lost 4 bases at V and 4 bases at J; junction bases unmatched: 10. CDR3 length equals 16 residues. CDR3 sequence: CASSGGPGTGPYGYTF. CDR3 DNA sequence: TGTGCCAGCAGTGGAGGTCCCGGGACAGGGCCCTATGGCTACACCTTC. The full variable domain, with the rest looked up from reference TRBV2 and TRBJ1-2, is EPEVTQTPSHQVTQMGQEVILRCVPISNHLYFYWYRQILGQKVEFLVSFYNNEISEKSEIFDDQFSVERPDGSNFTLKIRSTKLEDSAMYFCASSGGPGTGPYGYTFGSGTRLTVV.